Listed below are T cell receptor beta chains from one sample, sequenced in a study of blood T cell repertoires in COVID-19. Sequencing was performed with immunoSEQ multiplex PCR; in TCRdb, only in-frame clones are kept and a portion is missing. In the table there are 250,000 to 350,000 clones, 70% to 90% of which are singletons. The sequenced material came from PBMCs or T cells enriched from blood (not recorded which). Receptors were obtained from a woman aged 30 to 39 who had recovered from COVID-19. Both conserved end residues are part of each CDR3. A D gene is named only where the DNA matches it firmly. Only part of the rows carry a size: once, few, many, or a class if the clone is expanded.

TRBJ2-3 NA TRBV29-1 NA TGCAGCGTCCAAAACGCTGGACAGCTCACAGATACGCAGTATTTT CSVQNAGQLTDTQYF
TRBJ2-3 NA TRBV11-3 once TGTGCCAGCAGCTTACACACCCGTTCAGATACGCAGTATTTT CASSLHTRSDTQYF
TRBJ1-4 TRBD1 TRBV3-1/TRBV3-2 once TGTGCCAGCAGAAGACAGGGCTCTAATGAAAAACTGTTTTTT CASRRQGSNEKLFF
TRBJ2-1 TRBD1 TRBV6-5 NA TGTGCCAGCAGTTACCCCGGGACAGGGGAGACTGAGCAGTTCTTC CASSYPGTGETEQFF
TRBJ1-3 NA TRBV6-5 NA TGTGCCAGCACTCCACTCGCGGCCTCTGGAAACACCATATATTTT CASTPLAASGNTIYF
TRBJ1-5 NA TRBV6-5 NA TGTGCCAGCAGCCCGACGGGGGAACCCCTCCAGCATTTT CASSPTGEPLQHF
TRBJ2-1 TRBD2 TRBV18 NA TGTGCCAGCTCACCAAGGATAGCGGGGCATCCGAGCTCCTACAATGAGCAGTTCTTC CASSPRIAGHPSSYNEQFF
TRBJ2-1 TRBD2 TRBV3-1/TRBV3-2 NA TGTGCCAGCAGCCAAGATGTACGAGCGGGAGCACAAAATGAGCAGTTCTTC CASSQDVRAGAQNEQFF
TRBJ1-2 TRBD1 TRBV19 NA TGTGCCAGTAGATGGGCGGACAGGACAAACTATGGCTACACCTTC CASRWADRTNYGYTF
TRBJ1-1 NA TRBV7-9 few TGTGCCAGCAGTTCAAAGAGTGGCACTGAAGCTTTCTTT CASSSKSGTEAFF
TRBJ2-5 TRBD1 TRBV7-9 NA TGTGCCAGCAGCTCACCGGGACAGGGAAGGGAGACCCAGTACTTC CASSSPGQGRETQYF
TRBJ2-7 TRBD1 TRBV10-2 NA TGCGCCAGCAGTGAGTCGAGGACAGGGGACTACGAGCAGTACTTC CASSESRTGDYEQYF
TRBJ2-2 NA TRBV27 NA TGTGCCAGCAGTATTTCGACTATGGTCCGGGAGCTGTTTTTT CASSISTMVRELFF
TRBJ2-2 NA TRBV28 few TGTGCCAGCAAGCCCAGGCGAGACACCGGGGAGCTGTTTTTT CASKPRRDTGELFF
TRBJ1-5 TRBD1 TRBV24-1 once TGTGCCACCAGTGACCCCGGACAGGGCGACAATCAGCCCCAGCATTTT CATSDPGQGDNQPQHF
TRBJ2-3 NA TRBV7-9 NA TGTGCCAGCTCTTTTGGGGCGAACGTGGGCACAGATACGCAGTATTTT CASSFGANVGTDTQYF
TRBJ1-6 TRBD1 TRBV7-2 once TGTGCCAGCGCATCAGGGGGTTATTCCACCTATAATTCACCCCTCCACTTT CASASGGYSTYNSPLHF
TRBJ1-5 TRBD1 TRBV7-9 NA TGTGCCAGCAGCCGGGACAGGGAGGTTGGGCCCCAGCATTTT CASSRDREVGPQHF
TRBJ2-7 NA TRBV7-3 NA TGTGCCAGCAGCTTAAACACAGGGTCCCGCGAGCAGTACTTC CASSLNTGSREQYF
TRBJ1-2 NA TRBV29-1 NA TGCAGCGTTGAAGGGGGACACCAGAACTATGGCTACACCTTC CSVEGGHQNYGYTF
TRBJ1-5 NA TRBV19 NA TGTGCCAGTACCCTATCTAGGGGGACGCTCCTCAATCAGCCCCAGCATTTT CASTLSRGTLLNQPQHF
TRBJ2-7 TRBD1 TRBV5-8 NA TGTGCCAGCAGCTCTCGGCGCCAGGGGGTTTACGAGCAGTACTTC CASSSRRQGVYEQYF
TRBJ1-4 NA TRBV6-5 NA TGTGCCAGCACCCCGCGGCCCCAGGGGAATGAAAAACTGTTTTTT CASTPRPQGNEKLFF